This T cell receptor (beta chain) is drawn from a study of shared T cell receptors in the human thymus. This clone showed up just a few times. The method was immunoSEQ multiplex PCR; TCRdb's version includes in-frame clones alone and lacks a portion of them. Of more than 550,000 clones detected, about 87% appear once; the ten largest clones hold about 0.0094%. This CDR3 comprises 15 residues. Germline loops: CDR1 MDHEN, CDR2 SYDVKM. Trimming cost V 9 bases and J 0 bases; bases outside gene matches: 8. In addition, the sample was reused for a study of human thymus T cells. That paper notes: Immunologically healthy infants in Finland undergoing congenital heart defect surgery were the donors. Thymus pieces cut out during corrective heart surgery were the tissue that was used. Apparent bias marked the V and J gene usage of thymic and blood repertoires.

The sequenced sample was thymocytes. This TCR came from a boy under three years old with a congenital heart defect. This chain links TRBV28 with TRBJ2-1; 7 bases agree with TRBD1. CDR3 sequence reads: CASSPGDSSYNEQFF. CDR3 bases: TGTGCCAGTTCCCCCGGGGACAGCTCCTACAATGAGCAGTTCTTC.